The T cell receptor beta chain under discussion was sequenced for a study of cytomegalovirus exposure and HLA in healthy donors. Study-level points and caveats: In vitro experiments confirmed that three CMV-associated chains were specific for CMV antigens. Reported findings show TCR beta sequences accurately forecast HLA-A and HLA-B alleles in most subjects.

Comment on this clone: Its cognate antigen is unknown.

The CDR3 consists of 13 residues. Germline V gene data show CDR1 as SQVTM and CDR2 as ANQGSEA. The germline V and J ends were trimmed by 7 bases and 2 bases, with 12 bases remaining between them. A multiplex PCR was run with 60 Vbeta primers and 13 Jbeta primers. Generated by immunoSEQ multiplex PCR, the TCRdb table keeps only in-frame clones and is missing some. This repertoire includes about 140,000 clones. This chain links TRBV29-1 with TRBJ1-3; D is undetermined. Sequenced: PBMCs. This receptor was taken from a man aged 35 to 55 in good health and CMV-seronegative. CDR3 in DNA: TGCAGCGCCCACGAGGTCACTGGAAACACCATATATTTT. Protein: CSAHEVTGNTIYF.